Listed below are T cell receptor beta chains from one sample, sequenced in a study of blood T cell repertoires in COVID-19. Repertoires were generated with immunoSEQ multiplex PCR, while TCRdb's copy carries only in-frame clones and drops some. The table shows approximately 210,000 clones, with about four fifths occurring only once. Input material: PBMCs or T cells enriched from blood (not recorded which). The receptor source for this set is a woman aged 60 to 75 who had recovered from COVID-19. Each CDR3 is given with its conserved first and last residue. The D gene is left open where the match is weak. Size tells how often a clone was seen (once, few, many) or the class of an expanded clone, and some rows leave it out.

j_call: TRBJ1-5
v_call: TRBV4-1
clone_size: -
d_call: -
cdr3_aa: CASSQDQRDQPQHF
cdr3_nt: TGCGCCAGCAGCCAAGATCAGAGGGATCAGCCCCAGCATTTT

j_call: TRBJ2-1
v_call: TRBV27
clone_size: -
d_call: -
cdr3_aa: CASSLPPPFSEQFF
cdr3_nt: TGTGCCAGCAGTTTGCCCCCTCCCTTCAGTGAGCAGTTCTTC

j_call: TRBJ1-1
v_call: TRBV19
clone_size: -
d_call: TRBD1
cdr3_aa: CASSVSGGRTEAFF
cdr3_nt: TGTGCCAGTAGTGTCTCAGGGGGAAGGACTGAAGCTTTCTTT

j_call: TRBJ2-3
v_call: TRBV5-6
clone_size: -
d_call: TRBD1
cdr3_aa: CASSTPDRAFSDTQYF
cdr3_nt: TGTGCCAGCAGCACCCCCGACAGGGCCTTCTCAGATACGCAGTATTTT

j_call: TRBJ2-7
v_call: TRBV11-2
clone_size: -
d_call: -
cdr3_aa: CASSLGTRIYEQYF
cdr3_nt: TGTGCCAGCAGCTTAGGGACAAGGATTTACGAGCAGTACTTC

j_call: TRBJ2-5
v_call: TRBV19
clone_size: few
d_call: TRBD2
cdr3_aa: CASSMGDYKETQYF
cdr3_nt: TGTGCCAGTAGTATGGGGGACTACAAAGAGACCCAGTACTTC

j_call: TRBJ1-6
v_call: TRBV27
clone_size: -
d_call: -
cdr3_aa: CASSSRQARASSYNSPLHF
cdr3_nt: TGTGCCAGCAGTTCTAGACAGGCAAGGGCGAGCTCCTATAATTCACCCCTCCACTTT

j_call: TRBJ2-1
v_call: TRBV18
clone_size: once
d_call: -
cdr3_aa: CASSPTGSYNEQFF
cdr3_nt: TGTGCCAGCTCACCAACAGGCTCCTACAATGAGCAGTTCTTC

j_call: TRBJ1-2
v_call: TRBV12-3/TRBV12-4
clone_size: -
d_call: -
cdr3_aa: CASSVQGLGYTF
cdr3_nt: TGTGCCAGCAGTGTACAGGGTCTTGGCTACACCTTC

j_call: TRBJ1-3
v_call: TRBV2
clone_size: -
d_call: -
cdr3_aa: CASRGRSGNTIYF
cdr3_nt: TGTGCCAGCAGGGGGCGATCCGGAAACACCATATATTTT

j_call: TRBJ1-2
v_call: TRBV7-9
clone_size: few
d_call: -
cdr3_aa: CASSLEGTGGGYTF
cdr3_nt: TGTGCCAGCAGCTTAGAGGGAACGGGAGGCGGCTACACCTTC

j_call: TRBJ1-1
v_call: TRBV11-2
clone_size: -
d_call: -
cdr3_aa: CASSWELDTEAFF
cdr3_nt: TGTGCCAGCAGCTGGGAGTTGGACACTGAAGCTTTCTTT

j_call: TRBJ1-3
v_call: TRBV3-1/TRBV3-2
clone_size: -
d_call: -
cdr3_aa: CASSQAGNGNTIYF
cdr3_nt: TGTGCCAGCAGCCAAGCAGGGAACGGAAACACCATATATTTT

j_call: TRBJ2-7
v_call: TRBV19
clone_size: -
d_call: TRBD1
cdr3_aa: CASRRGQGSGYEQYF
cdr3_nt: TGTGCCAGTAGGAGGGGACAGGGTTCGGGCTACGAGCAGTACTTC

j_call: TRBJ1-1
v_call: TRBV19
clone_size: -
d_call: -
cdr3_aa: CASSMGEDLRTTEAFF
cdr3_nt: TGTGCCAGTAGTATGGGTGAGGACCTCAGGACAACTGAAGCTTTCTTT